This T cell receptor (beta chain) comes out of a study of cytomegalovirus exposure and HLA in healthy donors. Study-level results: Earlier analysis yielded a pattern in which most TCR beta V segments were productive about 90% or about 30% of the time. Association with HLA alleles at 0.05 false discovery rate was found for 15,000 to 20,000 TCR beta sequences in a later analysis. Further analysis was carried out later, and it showed several of the most significant clusters appearing linked to common viral pathogens.

It was with 60 Vbeta and 13 Jbeta primers that the PCR ran. The repertoire was sequenced with immunoSEQ multiplex PCR; TCRdb's copy has only in-frame clones and lacks some. Recorded for this sample: fewer than 60,000 clones. On this clone: As yet, its antigen is unknown.

This TCR was sampled from a woman in her thirties or forties in good health and CMV-seronegative. Sequenced: PBMCs.

The CDR3 sequence is CASSPGGTQYF. In DNA form, the CDR3 reads TGTGCCAGCAGCCCCGGAGGGACGCAGTATTTT. The genes are TRBV7-3 and TRBJ2-3; D possibly corresponds to TRBD2 (6 bases). Germline-derived CDR1 and CDR2 are SGHTA and FQGTGA. V was pared by 5 bases and J by 9 bases, with 9 bases between. This CDR3 spans 11 amino acids.